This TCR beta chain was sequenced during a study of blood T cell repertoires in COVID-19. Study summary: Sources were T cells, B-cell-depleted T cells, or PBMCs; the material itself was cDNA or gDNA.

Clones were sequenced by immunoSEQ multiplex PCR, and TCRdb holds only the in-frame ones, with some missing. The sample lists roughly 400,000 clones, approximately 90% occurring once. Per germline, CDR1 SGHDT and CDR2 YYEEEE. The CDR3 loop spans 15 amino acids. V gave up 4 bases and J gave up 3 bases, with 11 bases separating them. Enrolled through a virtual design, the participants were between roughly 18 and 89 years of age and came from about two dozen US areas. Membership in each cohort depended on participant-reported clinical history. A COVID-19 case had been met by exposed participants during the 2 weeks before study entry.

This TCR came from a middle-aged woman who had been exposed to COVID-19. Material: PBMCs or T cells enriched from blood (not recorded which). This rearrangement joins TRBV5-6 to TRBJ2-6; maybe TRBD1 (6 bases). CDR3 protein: CASSRYRDGANVLTF. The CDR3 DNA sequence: TGTGCCAGCAGCCGATACAGGGATGGGGCCAACGTCCTGACTTTC. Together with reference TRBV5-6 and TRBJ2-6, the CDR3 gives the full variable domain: DAGVTQSPTHLIKTRGQQVTLRCSPKSGHDTVSWYQQALGQGPQFIFQYYEEEERQRGNFPDRFSGHQFPNYSSELNVNALLLGDSALYLCASSRYRDGANVLTFGAGSRLTVL.